These 30 T cell receptor beta chains were all obtained from the same sample, sequenced in a study of blood T cells in healthy people across ages. Alongside a J-beta primer mix, a sample-barcoded 5' primer served in a second PCR lasting about 6 to 12 cycles. TCRdb itself ran the 5' RACE reads through MiXCR, one entry per CDR3 protein. The data hold 1 million to 1.2 million distinct CDR3 sequences, with roughly two fifths observed a single time. Sequencing was carried out using blood. The receptors were sampled from a man younger than 30 in good health.

This sequence joins TRBV21-1 and TRBJ2-7; no DNA check was done on the table's D call, TRBD1. TRBV21-1 is tagged as a pseudogene. This CDR3 region has 13 residues. The CDR3 nucleotides are TGTGCCAGCCGTCGGGACCAGGAGTACGAGCAGTACTTC. The encoded protein is CASRRDQEYEQYF.

This rearrangement joins TRBV5-6 to TRBJ1-1, with D hard to call. Germline assignment: CDR1 SGHDT and CDR2 YYEEEE. Deletions cut 4 bases from V and 0 bases from J, with 13 bases between. The CDR3 has 15 amino acids. CDR3 loop: CASSARERVNTEAFF. For the CDR3, the DNA is TGTGCCAGCAGCGCCCGTGAGAGAGTGAACACTGAAGCTTTCTTT. Looking up the rest from reference TRBV5-6 and TRBJ1-1 gives the full variable domain: DAGVTQSPTHLIKTRGQQVTLRCSPKSGHDTVSWYQQALGQGPQFIFQYYEEEERQRGNFPDRFSGHQFPNYSSELNVNALLLGDSALYLCASSARERVNTEAFFGQGTRLTVV.

CDR3 protein: CASSEIDNEQFF. CDR3 in DNA: TGTGCCAGCAGTGAAATAGACAATGAGCAGTTCTTC. The chain combines TRBV2 with TRBJ2-1; no firm D call. The ends were cut back, 2 bases at V and 5 bases at J, with 4 bases in the middle. Germline V lookup: CDR1 SNHLY, CDR2 FYNNEI. The CDR3 covers 12 residues.

V usage is TRBV5-5 and J usage is TRBJ2-1; D possibly matches TRBD1 or TRBD2 (5 bases each). Germline V gene sequence: CDR1 SGHKS, CDR2 YYEKEE (reference sequence). V was clipped by 4 bases and J by 6 bases, with 17 bases between them. This CDR3 comprises 15 residues. CDR3: CASSPTGQETNEQFF. Written as DNA, the CDR3 is TGTGCCAGCAGCCCCACGGGGCAGGAGACCAATGAGCAGTTCTTC.

The chain is built from TRBV6-5 and TRBJ2-1, with unresolved D. V dropped 5 bases and J dropped 6 bases, with 11 bases sitting between them. The germline CDR1 and CDR2 sequences are MNHEY and SVGAGI. The CDR3 has 13 amino acids. Here the CDR3 DNA reads TGTGCCAGCAGTGATGGTAGGAGCAATGAGCAGTTCTTC. Its translation is CASSDGRSNEQFF.

This chain connects TRBV20-1 to TRBJ1-1; possible D gene TRBD1, 6 bases. The ends were cut back, 4 bases at V and 0 bases at J, with 9 bases in the middle. The CDR3 length is 13 residues. Germline CDR1 reads DFQATT; CDR2 reads SNEGSKA (reference sequence). Written as DNA, the CDR3 is TGCAGTGCTACCGGACAGCTGAACACTGAAGCTTTCTTT. Translating it yields CSATGQLNTEAFF.

The V gene is TRBV6-6, the J gene TRBJ1-2; D is perhaps TRBD1 (6 bases). There are 14 residues in the CDR3. V lost 2 bases, J lost 8 bases, and 15 bases lay in between. Germline loops: CDR1 MNHNY, CDR2 SVGAGI (reference sequence). DNA for the CDR3: TGTGCCAGCAGTTACGAAGGGGGAAGGGACGGCTACACCTTC. Amino acids: CASSYEGGRDGYTF.

This clonotype has a handful of counts. The V and J genes are TRBV3-1 and TRBJ1-4, with D maybe TRBD1 (5 bases). With 0 bases removed from V and 7 bases from J, the gap between germline ends came to 24 bases. Germline CDR1 reads LGHDT; CDR2 reads YNNKEL (reference sequence). This CDR3 comprises 19 residues. The CDR3 loop is CASSQEGGLRQGEGEKLFF. The CDR3 bases are TGTGCCAGCAGCCAAGAGGGGGGTTTACGGCAGGGAGAGGGTGAAAAACTGTTTTTT.

This clonotype came up a few times. V usage is TRBV20-1 and J usage is TRBJ1-1, with unresolved D. CDR3 length: 15 residues. Looked up from germline, CDR1 is DFQATT and CDR2 is SNEGSKA (reference sequence). Trimming took off 0 bases at V and 1 base at J, with 12 bases between the two ends. The DNA for the CDR3 is TGCAGTGCTAGAGATCCTCTCCGGGGGAACACTGAAGCTTTCTTT. This translates into CSARDPLRGNTEAFF.

There are a few counts of this clonotype. The rearrangement links TRBV7-8 to TRBJ2-1; TRBD2 agrees at 16 bases. Germline V CDR1 and CDR2: SGHVS, FQNEAQ. The J segment lost 5 bases and the V segment lost 5 bases, leaving 12 bases of the junction unmatched. The CDR3 runs to 19 residues. CDR3 nucleotide sequence: TGTGCCAGCAGCCCCTCGGGACTAGCGGGGGGGCTGAGGAACAATGAGCAGTTCTTC. This gives the protein CASSPSGLAGGLRNNEQFF.

The chain uses TRBV7-6 and TRBJ2-5, with TRBD2 identical over 10 bases. This CDR3 is 16 amino acids long. CDR1 is SGHVS, CDR2 FNYEAQ, per germline. Trimming cost V 1 base and J 11 bases; bases outside gene matches: 13. CDR3 residues: CASSLEASGGRSEQYF. The CDR3 DNA reads TGTGCCAGCAGCTTAGAGGCTAGCGGGGGAAGGTCTGAGCAGTACTTC.

This clonotype was seen a handful of times. The V gene is TRBV4-1, the J gene TRBJ2-3; D remains ambiguous. Trimming shortened V by 1 base and J by 2 bases, and 7 bases separated the two germline ends. The germline CDR1 and CDR2 sequences are MGHRA and YSYEKL. The length of the CDR3 is 14 residues. CDR3 protein: CASSQGGNTDTQYF. The CDR3, as DNA: TGCGCCAGCAGCCAAGGTGGAAACACAGATACGCAGTATTTT.

This CDR3 reads CASRPALNRETQYF. CDR3 nucleotide sequence: TGTGCCAGCAGGCCAGCCCTTAATAGGGAGACCCAGTACTTC. The chain links TRBV6-1 to TRBJ2-5, with D unresolved. Trimming pared 6 bases from V and 5 bases from J, leaving 16 bases between. Germline V gene lookup returns CDR1 MNHNS and CDR2 SASEGT. The CDR3 consists of 14 residues.

This chain links TRBV4-1 with TRBJ2-3; 10 positions agree with TRBD2. CDR1 MGHRA and CDR2 YSYEKL come from the germline V gene. The CDR3 contains 13 residues. V was pared by 2 bases and J by 11 bases, with 4 bases of the junction left unmatched. For the CDR3, the DNA is TGCGCCAGCAGCCAAACTATAGCGGGGGGGCAGTATTTT. Amino acid sequence: CASSQTIAGGQYF.

The chain employs TRBV3-1 and TRBJ1-2; TRBD1 matches 7 bases. There are 15 residues in the CDR3. Germline assignment: CDR1 LGHDT and CDR2 YNNKEL (reference sequence). The V segment lost 2 bases and the J segment 4 bases; nucleotides outside the gene matches: 7. In DNA, the CDR3 is TGTGCCAGCAGCCAACTTGGACAGGAGTTCTATGGCTACACCTTC. Translating gives CASSQLGQEFYGYTF.

This chain connects TRBV4-3 to TRBJ2-3; 7 bases match TRBD1. Unmatched junction bases numbered 8, after V lost 0 bases and J lost 5 bases. The length of the CDR3 is 16 residues. The germline gives CDR1 LGHNA, CDR2 YSLEER. In DNA, the CDR3 is TGCGCCAGCAGCCAAGATACAGGGGTAAGAGGAGATACGCAGTATTTT. It yields the protein CASSQDTGVRGDTQYF.

This chain joins TRBV10-3 and TRBJ2-7; 12 positions agree with TRBD2. The CDR3 contains 19 residues. V shed 0 bases and J 7 bases; nucleotides not matched to a gene: 16. The germline CDR1 and CDR2 sequences are ENHRY and SYGVKD. In nucleotides, the CDR3 is TGTGCCATCAGTGAGTCGCGACCCGGACTAGCGGGGCCGACCAATGAGCAGTACTTC. Its translation: CAISESRPGLAGPTNEQYF.

This chain connects TRBV7-2 to TRBJ1-1, with D possibly being TRBD1 (5 bases). Trimming stripped 5 bases from V and 0 bases from J, with 19 bases between. The germline CDR1 and CDR2 sequences are SGHTA and FQGNSA. This CDR3 region has 17 residues. CDR3 protein: CASSPHPGGSMNTEAFF. The CDR3 nucleotides read TGTGCCAGCAGCCCTCATCCCGGGGGGTCAATGAACACTGAAGCTTTCTTT.

A remark on this clonotype: A read error may explain this, as a much larger clone is one base away. This chain uses TRBV5-1 with TRBJ2-1; no clear D. Per germline, CDR1 SGHRS and CDR2 YFSETQ. The CDR3 spans 15 residues. CDR3 protein: CASSLDSSPYKEQFF. DNA of the CDR3: TGCGCCAGCAGCTTGGACAGTTCCCCCTACAAGGAGCAGTTCTTC. The variable domain in full, with the rest retrieved from reference TRBV5-1 and TRBJ2-1, is KAGVTQTPRYLIKTRGQQVTLSCSPISGHRSVSWYQQTPGQGLQFLFEYFSETQRNKGNFPGRFSGRQFSNSRSEMNVSTLELGDSALYLCASSLDSSPYKEQFFGPGTRLTVL.

In its sample, this clonotype was seen a few times. Germline and junction disagree at one end, which may indicate a read error. V is TRBV20-1 and J is TRBJ2-1; D call uncertain. The CDR3 has 10 residues. Per germline, CDR1 DFQATT and CDR2 SNEGSKA (reference sequence). This CDR3 reads CGVGIDEQFF. The CDR3 nucleotides are TGTGGAGTGGGCATAGATGAGCAGTTCTTC.

The rearrangement uses TRBV2 and TRBJ2-6, with a possible D match to TRBD2 (6 bases). From germline, CDR1 is SNHLY and CDR2 FYNNEI. The CDR3 is 17 residues long. Trimming removed 6 bases from V and 1 base from J, with 16 bases in between. The DNA of the CDR3 is TGTGCCAGCAGGCGGGACTTTTTGGGTTCTGGGGCCAACGTCCTGACTTTC. The encoded protein is CASRRDFLGSGANVLTF.

This clonotype has only a few counts. In DNA form, the CDR3 reads TGCGCCAGCAGCCAAGATCACGGAGACTTGAGGGTCGGGGAGCTGTTTTTT. It translates to CASSQDHGDLRVGELFF. The gene calls are TRBV4-3 and TRBJ2-2; D possibly corresponds to TRBD2 (5 bases). V was trimmed by 0 bases and J by 7 bases, leaving 18 bases between them. Germline V gene lookup returns CDR1 LGHNA and CDR2 YSLEER. This CDR3 is 17 amino acids long.

A few counts support this clonotype. V gene TRBV6-6 combines with J gene TRBJ1-2; D might be TRBD1 (6 bases). The germline gives CDR1 MNHNY, CDR2 SVGAGI (reference sequence). The CDR3 covers 15 residues. V lost 5 bases, J lost 2 bases, and 15 bases lay in between. This chain's CDR3 is CASSHTGTPNYGYTF. The CDR3 DNA sequence: TGTGCCAGCAGTCACACAGGGACCCCAAACTATGGCTACACCTTC.

This clonotype was recorded at least ten times. The chain links TRBV5-1 to TRBJ2-3, with TRBD2 as a possible D gene (8 bases). Trimming took 4 bases from V and 3 from J, leaving 15 bases between them. Germline V gene data show CDR1 as SGHRS and CDR2 as YFSETQ. The CDR3 covers 15 residues. DNA of the CDR3: TGCGCCAGCAGCCTCGGGAGGGGGCTTACAGATACGCAGTATTTT. As protein: CASSLGRGLTDTQYF.

This chain links TRBV4-1 with TRBJ1-2; possibly TRBD1 for D (5 bases). V was cut by 1 base and J by 3 bases, with 18 bases left in between. Germline CDR1 and CDR2: MGHRA and YSYEKL. This CDR3 has 17 amino acids. The CDR3 nucleotides read TGCGCCAGCAGCCAAGGCCCTTTGTGGGGCGCCGACTATGGCTACACCTTC. It codes for CASSQGPLWGADYGYTF.

The chain is built from TRBV28 and TRBJ2-7; 7 bases map to TRBD1. With 3 bases clipped from V and 2 bases from J, the junction kept 4 bases outside the gene matches. The CDR3 contains 14 residues. Per the germline V gene, CDR1 is MDHEN and CDR2 is SYDVKM. This CDR3 reads CASSLTGQPYEQYF. In DNA form, the CDR3 reads TGTGCCAGCAGTTTGACGGGACAGCCCTACGAGCAGTACTTC.

The chain recombines TRBV19 with TRBJ2-1; D perhaps matches TRBD1 (5 bases). The CDR3 is made up of 13 amino acids. V shed 3 bases and J shed 8 bases, with 11 bases lying between them. CDR1 and CDR2 (germline): LNHDA, SQIVND (reference sequence). This CDR3 reads CASSIATGDEQFF. CDR3 sequence (DNA): TGTGCCAGTAGTATTGCAACAGGAGATGAGCAGTTCTTC.

The chain employs TRBV28 and TRBJ2-7, with D possibly called TRBD1 or TRBD2 (5 bases each). Germline V CDR1 and CDR2: MDHEN, SYDVKM. Trimming shortened V by 9 bases and J by 3 bases, and 18 bases separated the two germline ends. The CDR3 is made up of 14 amino acids. The CDR3 bases are TGTGCCAGTCAATCAGGGAGTTTAGGCTACGAGCAGTACTTC. It yields the protein CASQSGSLGYEQYF.

The V call is TRBV19, the J call TRBJ2-5; unclear D gene. Germline assignment: CDR1 LNHDA and CDR2 SQIVND (reference sequence). V lost 0 bases, J lost 5 bases, and 13 bases lay in between. The CDR3 has 15 amino acids. The CDR3 region has the DNA TGTGCCAGTAGTATAGATTCCGATCAAATGGAGACCCAGTACTTC. Amino acids: CASSIDSDQMETQYF.

The rearrangement joins TRBV18 to TRBJ1-1; no firm D call. Germline V gene data show CDR1 as KGHSH and CDR2 as LQKENI. V dropped 1 base and J dropped 5 bases, with 14 bases sitting between them. The length of the CDR3 is 15 residues. The chain's CDR3 is CASSPQTGARTEAFF. In DNA form, the CDR3 reads TGTGCCAGCTCACCACAAACGGGTGCAAGAACTGAAGCTTTCTTT.